Below, 23 T cell receptor beta chains from the same sample are listed, as sequenced in a study of cytomegalovirus exposure and HLA in healthy donors. Generated by immunoSEQ multiplex PCR, the TCRdb table keeps only in-frame clones and is missing some. The data show about 120,000 clones, with around 90% seen just once and about 1.9% held by the top ten. The sample was PBMCs. The receptors here all came from a woman between 18 and 30 years old in good health and CMV-seronegative.

The genes are TRBV6-5 and TRBJ1-2, with TRBD1 identical over 11 bases. Germline CDR1 reads MNHEY; CDR2 reads SVGAGI. The junction had 7 bases not matched to a gene; V was cut back by 2 bases and J by 5 bases. The CDR3 spans 16 residues. The CDR3 spells CASSYVRTGGGYGYTF. CDR3 sequence (DNA): TGTGCCAGCAGTTACGTTCGGACAGGGGGCGGGTATGGCTACACCTTC.

This sequence joins TRBV29-1 and TRBJ1-1, with 9 bases matching TRBD1. J was trimmed by 4 bases and V by 2 bases; bases with no gene match: 11. In germline, CDR1 is SQVTM, CDR2 ANQGSEA. The CDR3 has 16 amino acids. The DNA of the CDR3 is TGCAGCGTTGAACTCTCCGGGACAGGGATCGGCACTGAAGCTTTCTTT. Translated, it gives CSVELSGTGIGTEAFF.

J is TRBJ1-3 and V is TRBV28; D gene ambiguous. The CDR3 runs to 13 residues. The V and J ends lost 1 base and 3 bases respectively, with 4 bases between them. Germline V gene sequence: CDR1 MDHEN, CDR2 SYDVKM. The CDR3, as DNA: TGTGCCAGCAGTTTATATCTTGGAAACACCATATATTTT. Translating gives CASSLYLGNTIYF. Variable domain in full (rest from reference TRBV28 and TRBJ1-3): DVKVTQSSRYLVKRTGEKVFLECVQDMDHENMFWYRQDPGLGLRLIYFSYDVKMKEKGDIPEGYSVSREKKERFSLILESASTNQTSMYLCASSLYLGNTIYFGEGSWLTVV.

The chain employs TRBV21-1 and TRBJ2-7; the listed D gene, TRBD1, was not tested against the DNA. TRBV21-1 constitutes a pseudogene. The CDR3 has 13 amino acids. The CDR3 nucleotides are TGTGCCAGCAACTACAGGATTTTTGACGAGCAGTACTTC. Translated, it gives CASNYRIFDEQYF.

The chain links TRBV15 to TRBJ2-7; perhaps TRBD2 as D (6 bases). Germline CDR1 reads LNHNV; CDR2 reads YYDKDF (reference sequence). The V end lost 5 bases, the J end lost 6 bases, and 11 bases lay between the germline ends. There are 12 residues in the CDR3. For the CDR3, the DNA is TGTGCCACCAGCGAGACTAGGAGCGAGCAGTACTTC. Amino acid sequence: CATSETRSEQYF. Variable domain in full (rest from reference TRBV15 and TRBJ2-7): DAMVIQNPRYQVTQFGKPVTLSCSQTLNHNVMYWYQQKSSQAPKLLFHYYDKDFNNEADTPDNFQSRRPNTSFCFLDIRSPGLGDTAMYLCATSETRSEQYFGPGTRLTVT.

The chain employs TRBV11-2 and TRBJ2-1; 7 bases are shared with TRBD2. Germline CDR1 is SGHAT and CDR2 is FQNNGV. V gave up 2 bases and J gave up 2 bases; unmatched junction bases: 6. The CDR3 is made up of 16 amino acids. CDR3 residues: CASSLMWGGTYNEQFF. CDR3 sequence (DNA): TGTGCCAGCAGCTTAATGTGGGGGGGGACCTACAATGAGCAGTTCTTC.

This clone came up a few times. V and J are TRBV28 and TRBJ2-4; 8 bases line up with TRBD1. CDR1 is MDHEN, CDR2 SYDVKM, per germline. With 7 bases clipped from V and 4 bases from J, the junction kept 6 bases outside the gene matches. The CDR3 spans 14 residues. Here the CDR3 DNA reads TGTGCCAGCACCCAAACAGGGGGGAAAAACATTCAGTACTTC. Its translation is CASTQTGGKNIQYF.

This clone has only one observation. The chain combines TRBV5-6 with TRBJ2-7; possible D gene TRBD2, 5 bases. Germline lookup yields CDR1 SGHDT and CDR2 YYEEEE. The CDR3 extends over 15 amino acids. The V end was cut by 3 bases, the J end by 3 bases, with 16 bases between. The CDR3 protein is CASSWTVNGFYEQYF. In DNA, the CDR3 is TGTGCCAGCAGCTGGACTGTGAATGGCTTCTACGAGCAGTACTTC.

The chain couples TRBV27 to TRBJ1-2; a weak D match, TRBD1 (6 bases). Germline CDR1 MNHEY, CDR2 SMNVEV (reference sequence). This CDR3 has 11 amino acids. Trimming cost V 10 bases and J 1 base, with 7 bases left between them. In DNA, the CDR3 is TGTGCCACGGGACATAACTATGGCTACACCTTC. Translating gives CATGHNYGYTF.

This rearrangement joins TRBV27 to TRBJ1-1; 7 bases match TRBD1. J lost 4 bases, V lost 6 bases, and 11 bases had no gene match. The CDR3 covers 15 residues. Germline loops: CDR1 MNHEY, CDR2 SMNVEV (reference sequence). The CDR3 nucleotides read TGTGCCAGCAGCCCCGGGCTACAGGGGCTCACTGAAGCTTTCTTT. It yields the protein CASSPGLQGLTEAFF.

Worth noting for this clone: The junction does not match germline at one end; this may be a read error. The V and J genes are TRBV30 and TRBJ1-1; 8 bases fit TRBD1. The germline CDR1 and CDR2 sequences are GTSNPN and SVGIG (reference sequence). The length of the CDR3 is 13 residues. The CDR3 sequence: CVWTRQGLTEAFF. For the CDR3, the DNA is TGTGTCTGGACCCGACAGGGGCTCACTGAAGCTTTCTTT.

The CDR3 DNA follows: TGTGCCAGCAGTCCGACAGGGCGGAATGAAAAACTGTTTTTT. Translation: CASSPTGRNEKLFF. The chain employs TRBV2 and TRBJ1-4; 7 positions match TRBD1. Per the germline V gene, CDR1 is SNHLY and CDR2 is FYNNEI. The ends lost 5 bases at V and 5 bases at J; junction bases unmatched: 5. The CDR3 length is 14 residues. The variable domain in full, with the rest retrieved from reference TRBV2 and TRBJ1-4, is EPEVTQTPSHQVTQMGQEVILRCVPISNHLYFYWYRQILGQKVEFLVSFYNNEISEKSEIFDDQFSVERPDGSNFTLKIRSTKLEDSAMYFCASSPTGRNEKLFFGSGTQLSVL.

The chain recombines TRBV7-2 with TRBJ2-3; 13 positions agree with TRBD2. The CDR3 runs 16 residues. The germline V gene encodes CDR1 SGHTA and CDR2 FQGNSA. The V segment lost 4 bases and the J segment 8 bases; nucleotides outside the gene matches: 9. CDR3 residues: CASSSGLAGDKATQYF. The CDR3 nucleotides are TGTGCCAGCAGCTCCGGACTAGCGGGAGATAAGGCTACGCAGTATTTT.

The chain joins TRBV19 to TRBJ2-7; 8 bases match TRBD1. V trimming: 0 bases; J trimming: 0 bases; junction bases outside the gene matches: 10. CDR1 LNHDA and CDR2 SQIVND come from the germline V gene (reference sequence). This CDR3 comprises 18 residues. In nucleotides, the CDR3 is TGTGCCAGTAGTATAGAGGAGAGGAGGACAGGGAGCTCCTACGAGCAGTACTTC. As protein: CASSIEERRTGSSYEQYF.

The chain joins TRBV19 to TRBJ2-5; 11 positions match TRBD2. This CDR3 contains 16 residues. Germline V gene lookup returns CDR1 LNHDA and CDR2 SQIVND (reference sequence). With V trimmed by 5 bases and J by 2 bases, 7 bases remained unmatched. In nucleotides, the CDR3 is TGTGCCAGTAGTTTCACTAGCGGGGGAACTCAAGAGACCCAGTACTTC. Residues: CASSFTSGGTQETQYF.

The chain uses TRBV11-2 and TRBJ2-1; TRBD2 matches at 8 bases. This CDR3 is 14 amino acids long. Per the germline V gene, CDR1 is SGHAT and CDR2 is FQNNGV. V lost 4 bases, J lost 7 bases, and 6 bases stayed unmatched. The DNA for the CDR3 is TGTGCCAGCAGCTCGCGACTAGCGCGTAATGAGCAGTTCTTC. Translation gives CASSSRLARNEQFF.

The J gene is TRBJ1-1, the V gene TRBV9; the D is unclear. The V end was cut by 2 bases, the J end by 3 bases, with 14 bases between. Germline values: CDR1 SGDLS, CDR2 YYNGEE. The CDR3 is 15 amino acids. The CDR3 reads CASSVTSRAYTEAFF. The CDR3 nucleotides read TGTGCCAGCAGCGTTACGAGTCGAGCGTACACTGAAGCTTTCTTT.

The chain carries TRBV2 and TRBJ1-5; D is undetermined. CDR3 length: 16 amino acids. V gave up 2 bases and J gave up 0 bases, with 11 bases separating them. From germline, CDR1 is SNHLY and CDR2 FYNNEI. The CDR3 is CASSEIAIYSNQPQHF. The CDR3 region has the DNA TGTGCCAGCAGTGAAATAGCTATTTATAGCAATCAGCCCCAGCATTTT.

The DNA of the CDR3 is TGTGCCAGCAGTTCCCCCGGATCCCCCGGGGAAAAACTGTTTTTT. Its protein is CASSSPGSPGEKLFF. V usage is TRBV28 and J usage is TRBJ1-4, with unresolved D. This CDR3 contains 15 residues. The V gene lost 4 bases and the J gene lost 8 bases, with 17 bases spanning the gap. Looked up from germline, CDR1 is MDHEN and CDR2 is SYDVKM.

CDR3 protein: CASSPLDRTSSYEQYF. The DNA of the CDR3 is TGTGCCAGCAGTCCCCTAGACAGGACCTCCTCCTACGAGCAGTACTTC. This chain joins TRBV28 and TRBJ2-7; weak D call: TRBD1 (6 bases). V dropped 5 bases and J dropped 0 bases, with 17 bases sitting between them. The V gene's germline CDR1 is MDHEN and CDR2 SYDVKM. The CDR3 has 16 amino acids.

This chain connects TRBV9 to TRBJ2-5, with D maybe TRBD2 (5 bases). Trimming left V 0 bases short and J 5 bases short, with 17 bases between. The CDR3 loop spans 16 amino acids. Germline V gives CDR1 SGDLS, CDR2 YYNGEE. CDR3 nucleotides: TGTGCCAGCAGCGTAGGCGTAGCAGATACGGGGGAGACCCAGTACTTC. Its protein is CASSVGVADTGETQYF.

This clone was counted between two and nine times. V usage is TRBV30 and J usage is TRBJ1-4; tentative D call: TRBD1 (5 bases). V lost 4 bases to trimming and J lost 8 bases, with 11 bases between them. CDR3 size: 12 residues. Per the germline V gene, CDR1 is GTSNPN and CDR2 is SVGIG (reference sequence). The CDR3 DNA follows: TGTGCCTGGAAGGGGCCCAAGGAAAAACTGTTTTTT. This encodes CAWKGPKEKLFF.

The chain uses TRBV5-1 and TRBJ2-6, with D perhaps TRBD1 (6 bases). The V end lost 4 bases, the J end lost 4 bases, and 21 bases lay between the germline ends. Germline-derived CDR1 and CDR2 are SGHRS and YFSETQ. The CDR3 consists of 18 residues. The CDR3 sequence: CASSQIRTVAGGANVLTF. The CDR3 DNA reads TGCGCCAGCAGCCAGATAAGGACAGTGGCAGGAGGGGCCAACGTCCTGACTTTC.